Listed here is a single T cell receptor beta chain. Time point noted: pretreatment peripheral blood. Sequencing used immunoSEQ multiplex PCR; TCRdb keeps in-frame clones, though not all of them. The sample includes 45,000 to 50,000 clones, 79% of them seen just once. These data are taken from a study of PD-L1 blockade in urothelial cancer. Study at large: Patients with male sex and bladder-origin urothelial cancer accounted for about 85% of the roughly 29 enrolled. After treatment start, blood was analyzed at 3 weeks (second dose) and at 6 weeks.

The CDR3 totals 15 residues. V dropped 0 bases and J dropped 6 bases, with 15 bases sitting between them. Germline V lookup: CDR1 SGHRS, CDR2 YFSETQ. Specimen: PBMCs, collected around atezolizumab (anti-PD-L1) treatment. The chain employs TRBV5-1 and TRBJ1-2; no clear D gene. The origin of this receptor is a man aged 65 to 85 with urothelial cancer. The CDR3 DNA is TGCGCCAGCAGCTTGGATCCGGGGATGCGCAATGGCTACACCTTC. The encoded protein is CASSLDPGMRNGYTF.